This record looks at one T cell receptor beta chain sequence and its context. Its antigen remains undetermined. No base quality values were provided; no much bigger clone lies one nucleotide off. The time point label of this sample denotes: neoterminal ileum biopsy at postoperative endoscopy, about 6 months after surgery. Adults with ileal or ileocolonic Crohn's disease and an indication for ileocolonic resection were eligible for inclusion. Whole ileal mucosal biopsies were kept frozen at -80 degrees C prior to DNA extraction. A TRizol-based method was used to extract genomic DNA from the frozen whole biopsies, and the DNA was quantified with a NanoDrop 2000 spectrophotometer. The data belong to a study of T cell repertoires in ileal Crohn's disease (dated by TCRdb to between 2019 and 2020). In the study overall: At the time of surgery, around 35% of patients were active smokers, and the median duration of disease was roughly eight years. Every patient underwent surgery because of a complication, which was stricturing disease in about 61% and penetrating disease in roughly 40%. About half of the patients received postoperative therapy: around ten received thiopurines and roughly 19 received anti-TNF agents. M6 samples were neoterminal ileum biopsies taken at postoperative colonoscopy. TCR repertoire analysis was done in roughly 57 Crohn's disease patients from a prospective multicentre cohort. The study was conducted in parallel with a multicentre cohort that was designed to identify predictors of early endoscopic recurrence following ileocolonic resection. Endoscopic postoperative recurrence was defined as a Rutgeerts score above i0. The study sequenced 171 mucosal samples from some 62 patients, taken at several locations on the surgical specimen and at postoperative endoscopy. The investigation overall reported the following: A significantly higher proportion of clonal expansions was observed in active smokers at surgery than in non-smokers (about 25% vs 20%, p=0.02). Sorted CD8 T cells carried more high-frequency clones than CD4 T cells, suggesting mucosal expansions were mainly CD8. Mucosal CD4 and CD8 T cells were sorted and sequenced only in a subgroup of patients, the size of which was not stated. Higher high-frequency clone percentages at surgery were associated with endoscopic recurrence; all patients with clonality above 26.8% (18/57) had recurrence. Postoperative endoscopy timing varied within the first year after surgery, with a median delay of about 7 months.

Measured from the cysteine to the phenylalanine, the CDR3 is 14 residues long. The read is trimmed to its CDR3 DNA, 42 bases read in frame from base 1. The germline V gene supplies CDR1 SGHTA and CDR2 FQGNSA. The germline ends are 5 bases apart after V is trimmed by 1 base and J by 0 bases. Five hundred nanograms of biopsy DNA per sample were submitted for commercial TCRB immunosequencing. Adaptive Biotechnology amplified CDR3 regions from genomic DNA with a two-step multiplex PCR that controlled for amplification bias. Primers for every V and J gene segment were used in the first PCR, and barcodes and Illumina adapters were added in the second PCR. CDR3 libraries were sequenced using an Illumina instrument. The study's processing was this. Analysis combined the vendor-provided pipelines with custom analysis of raw data in R/Bioconductor under R version 3.3.0. Clonality, which ranges from 0 to 1, was calculated as the inverse of the normalised Shannon entropy across all productive clones. High-frequency clones were defined as the share of the repertoire occupied by the top 100 clones, with only clones passing a 95% confidence test being retained. The Simpson index measured repertoire diversity, and the Morisita-Horn index measured overlap between samples. TCRdb took this table from immuneACCESS and kept in-frame rearrangements with V and J called. Such tables lack part of the clones; where checked against another copy, unresolved V genes explain under half of the gap, and the rest is unexplained. The V and J calls and clone size are taken from that table; D and trimming were inferred from the DNA. Recorded for this sample are around 8,900 clones; more than 75% of them occurred a single time. 18% of the sample rests with the top ten.

The sample was ileal tissue. The rearrangement combines TRBV7-2 with TRBJ2-3, with no confident D gene call. The TCR sequence derives from an adult with Crohn's disease. At the DNA level, the sequence is TGTGCCAGCAGCTTAGACTACAGCACAGATACGCAGTATTTT. Its product reads: CASSLDYSTDTQYF.